Listed below are T cell receptor beta chains from one sample, sequenced in a study of metastatic and nonmetastatic thyroid tumors. From the PCR reads, TCRdb re-called clones with MiXCR. The table shows 15,000 to 20,000 clones, with roughly 23% occurring only once. The sequencing sample was made of tumor tissue. The receptors were gathered from a male donor with papillary thyroid cancer or a benign thyroid nodule (not recorded which). Some clones in this sample may be carry-over from other donors' samples. Both conserved end residues are part of each CDR3. A D gene is named only where the DNA matches it firmly. Where a row states a size, it is once, few, many or the class of an expanded clone; other rows omit it.

abundance | j_gene | d_gene | v_gene | CDR3nt | CDR3aa
once | TRBJ2-2 | NA | TRBV7-3 | TGTGCCAGCAGCCCGTACCTGGTGGCCGGGGAGCTGTTTTTT | CASSPYLVAGELFF
many | TRBJ1-2 | TRBD1 | TRBV2 | TGTGCCAGCAGGACAGGGTCTGGCTATGGCTACACCTTC | CASRTGSGYGYTF
medium-sized | TRBJ2-6 | TRBD1 | TRBV28 | TGTGCCAGCATTGAGGGGGCGGGCTCTGGGGCCAACGTCCTGACTTTC | CASIEGAGSGANVLTF
NA | TRBJ2-6 | TRBD1 | TRBV11-1 | TGTGCCAGCAGGGAGCCGACATCGGCAGGGGGCTCTGGGGCCAACGTCCTGACTTTC | CASREPTSAGGSGANVLTF
NA | TRBJ1-4 | NA | TRBV10-3 | TGTGCCATCAGTGACGGAGGATTAACTAATGACAAACTGTTATTT | CAISDGGLTNDKLLF
many | TRBJ1-2 | NA | TRBV18 | TGTGCCAGCTCAACGGGGGGGGACCCCACTAACTATGGCTACACCTTC | CASSTGGDPTNYGYTF
many | TRBJ1-2 | TRBD1 | TRBV4-3 | TGCGCCAGCAGCCAAGAGGGGACAGGGACGGGGAATGGCTACACCTTC | CASSQEGTGTGNGYTF
NA | TRBJ2-3 | TRBD2 | TRBV2 | TGTGCCAGCAGCCTACCGTCAGAAGCGGGAGGGCCAGATACGCAGTATTTT | CASSLPSEAGGPDTQYF
many | TRBJ1-1 | NA | TRBV20-1 | TGCAGTGCTAGACCCCTAGTAGGGTTTGGGCACACTGAAGCTTTCTTT | CSARPLVGFGHTEAFF
NA | TRBJ1-2 | NA | TRBV20-1 | TGCAGTGCTACGCCAAGGACAGAGGCGTTGCGGGGTGGCTCCACCTTC | CSATPRTEALRGGSTF
many | TRBJ2-3 | NA | TRBV10-3 | TGTGCCATAGGGACCGGGTCCCAGGCGGCAGATACGCAGTATTTT | CAIGTGSQAADTQYF
many | TRBJ1-1 | NA | TRBV11-3 | TGTGCCAGCAGCGCAAGTCAGAACACTGAAGCTTTCTTT | CASSASQNTEAFF
many | TRBJ2-3 | TRBD1 | TRBV5-1 | TGCGCCAGCGGCGCCGATACCCTCGGACAGGGGGCACATACGCAGTATTTT | CASGADTLGQGAHTQYF
many | TRBJ1-6 | TRBD1 | TRBV12-3/TRBV12-4 | TGTGCCAGCAGTTTCCAGGGGGGAAGTTCAATTCTCCACTTT | CASSFQGGSSILHF
NA | TRBJ2-3 | TRBD1 | TRBV27 | TGTGCCAGCAGTACCCCGAGACAGGGGACAGATACGCAGTCTTTT | CASSTPRQGTDTQSF
many | TRBJ1-6 | NA | TRBV20-1 | TGCAGTGCTCTCGACAGGAGTTATAATTCACCCCTCCACTTT | CSALDRSYNSPLHF
many | TRBJ2-1 | TRBD1 | TRBV11-2 | TGTGCCAGCAGCTTCCGACAGGGGTACAATGAGCAGTTCTTC | CASSFRQGYNEQFF
many | TRBJ2-2 | TRBD1 | TRBV28 | TGTGCCAGCAGGCACTCCGGGACAGGGGACACCGGGGAGCTGTTTTTT | CASRHSGTGDTGELFF
NA | TRBJ2-2 | NA | TRBV5-4 | TGTGCCAGCAGCTTGGGGGCAGGGGCGCAGAACACCGGGGAGCTGCTTTTT | CASSLGAGAQNTGELLF
NA | TRBJ1-2 | NA | TRBV5-1 | TGCGCCATCAGCCTGGACGAGGTGATTCGTAATGGCTACACCTTC | CAISLDEVIRNGYTF